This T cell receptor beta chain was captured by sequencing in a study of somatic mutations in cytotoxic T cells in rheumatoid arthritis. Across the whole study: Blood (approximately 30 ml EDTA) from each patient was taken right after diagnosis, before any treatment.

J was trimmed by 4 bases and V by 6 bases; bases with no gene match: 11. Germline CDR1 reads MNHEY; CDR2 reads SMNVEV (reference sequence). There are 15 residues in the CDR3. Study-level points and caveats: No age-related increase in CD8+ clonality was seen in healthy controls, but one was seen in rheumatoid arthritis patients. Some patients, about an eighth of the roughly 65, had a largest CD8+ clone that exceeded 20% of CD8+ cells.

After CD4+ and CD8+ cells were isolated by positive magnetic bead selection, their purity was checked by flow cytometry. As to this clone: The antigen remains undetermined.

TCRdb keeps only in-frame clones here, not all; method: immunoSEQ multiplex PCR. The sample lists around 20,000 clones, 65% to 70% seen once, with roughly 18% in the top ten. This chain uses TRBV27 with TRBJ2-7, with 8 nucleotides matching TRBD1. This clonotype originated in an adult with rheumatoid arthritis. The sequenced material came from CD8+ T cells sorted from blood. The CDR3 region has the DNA TGTGCCAGCAGGGTTATGGGGGACAGGCTATACGAGCAGTACTTC. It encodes CASRVMGDRLYEQYF.